The T cell receptor (beta chain) described here comes from a study of beta chain features in type 1 diabetes listed by TCRdb under 2018. Broadly, across the study: Patients and healthy donors did not differ in mean age, gender distribution, total cell number or subset yield. A total of approximately 100,000,000 sorted cells were examined across all samples, and the number of cells per subset was strongly correlated with RNA yield. In the study, recently diagnosed type 1 diabetes patients and matched healthy donors were compared on the TCRB repertoires of their sorted circulating CD4+ T cell subsets. Whereas all 30 or so donors provided naive and central memory subsets, regulatory and stem cell-like memory subsets were isolated from just 8 patients and about 8 healthy donors. General conclusions and limits of the study: Shorter templates might be favored by PCR, yet because patient and control samples were amplified and corrected together, any such skew would affect both groups equally. A moderate but significant shortening of TCRB CDR3 length was observed in type 1 diabetes patients in all four CD4+ subsets. Naive, central memory and regulatory TCRB repertoires appeared to be more alike among patients than among healthy donors. Because small numbers of individuals were included in the HLA sub-analyses, any influence of HLA type on TCRB rearrangement was left unresolved. At VDJ recombination sites, type 1 diabetes patients had fewer insertions and more deleted nucleotides, which implies abnormalities in thymic rearrangement. Sequencing cDNA rather than genomic DNA could over-represent highly expressing activated cells, although activation and CD3 levels did not differ between groups.

All of the isolated RNA was reverse transcribed with the High Capacity cDNA Reverse Transcription Kit, so expressed TCRB transcripts were sequenced. Deep immunoSEQ sequencing was applied to naive, central memory and regulatory T cell samples, giving an average of roughly 3.3 million total reads per sample. After sorted cells were lysed in RLT buffer, RNA was extracted with DNase-treated RNeasy Micro or Mini kits, with the choice depending on cell number. To prevent cross-contamination, every cell subset was processed on its own, while patient and healthy donor samples were processed together. The immunoSEQ multiplex PCR was used to amplify TCRB sequences from cDNA, generating 87-bp fragments that spanned the CDR3 region. Sequencing of the amplicons was done on the Illumina HiSeq platform. The published analysis was carried out like this. PCR bias was corrected computationally using synthetic template baselines, and reads within Hamming distance 2 were collapsed, with unmergeable singletons discarded. By aligning reads against IMGT, V, D and J genes, CDR3 length, and insertions or deletions at six rearrangement sites were assigned. Within each subset, clonotype counts were normalized to the number of sorted cells before true diversity and Gini coefficients were calculated with the tcR R package. Repertoire sharing was quantified using the overlap coefficient calculated on TCRB nucleotide sequences. The source is immuneACCESS, and TCRdb retained only in-frame sequences with V and J called. Part of the clones is not carried over; for the studies checked, unresolved V genes explain less than half of this, and the remainder is unexplained. For V, J and clone size, that table is used; D and trimming come from the DNA. For this sample there are some 350,000 clones; 8% to 10% appear just once. Less than 0.65% of the sample is in the top ten clones.

Worth noting for this clone: There is no known antigen for this receptor. No base quality information exists; no much larger clone differs at one position.

Via the germline V gene, CDR1 is SQVTM and CDR2 ANQGSEA. The CDR3 sequence holds 13 residues, the cysteine and phenylalanine included. Only CDR3 DNA remains: 39 bases, in frame from the first base. Relative to germline, V is 7 bases shorter and J is 2 bases shorter, with 14 bases between their ends. Each donor gave one peripheral blood draw, averaging roughly 120 mL, which was collected into heparinised tubes. A BD FACSAria II was used to sort naive, central memory, regulatory and stem cell-like memory CD4+ T cells with a panel that included CD45RO, CCR7, CD25, CD127, CD95 and CD27. Purity was above 98% for every sorted population. PBMCs were separated immediately by Lymphoprep density gradient centrifugation and were stained directly, without being cultured. So that batch effects would be minimized, each experiment stained and sorted samples in pairs, pairing one healthy donor with one patient.

Input material: central memory CD4+ T cells from blood. The sequence joins TRBV29-1 to TRBJ1-1, with a tentative D gene TRBD1 over 6 matching bases. This clonotype originated in a young man with type 1 diabetes. CDR3 reads: CSAGQTTNTEAFF. The DNA sequence is TGCAGCGCAGGACAGACTACTAACACTGAAGCTTTCTTT. Reference TRBV29-1 and TRBJ1-1 proteins supply the regions before and after the CDR3; the full variable domain is: SAVISQKPSRDICQRGTSLTIQCQVDSQVTMMFWYRQQPGQSLTLIATANQGSEATYESGFVIDKFPISRPNLTFSTLTVSNMSPEDSSIYLCSAGQTTNTEAFFGQGTRLTVV.